The 29 T cell receptor beta chains presented below share a single source sample, sequenced in a study of shared clonotypes between healthy human individuals. The table came from immunoSEQ multiplex PCR; TCRdb's copy has only in-frame clones and leaves some out. The table includes 330,000 or so clones, more than 60% detected once. Material for sequencing was memory CD4+ T cells sorted from blood. This sample's subset: CD45RA-negative fraction. The receptors were gathered from a man aged 25-45 years in good health.

This clone has only a few counts. The gene calls are TRBV14 and TRBJ1-1; D is ambiguous. V lost 1 base and J 10 bases, leaving 13 bases between the germline ends. CDR1 and CDR2 (germline): SGHDN, FVKESK. There are 13 residues in the CDR3. Here the CDR3 reads CASSQAVAHGAFF. The CDR3 nucleotides are TGTGCCAGCAGCCAAGCCGTCGCACACGGAGCTTTCTTT. The full variable domain, in which reference TRBV14 and TRBJ1-1 provide the parts outside the CDR3, is EAGVTQFPSHSVIEKGQTVTLRCDPISGHDNLYWYRRVMGKEIKFLLHFVKESKQDESGMPNNRFLAERTGGTYSTLKVQPAELEDSGVYFCASSQAVAHGAFFGQGTRLTVV.

This chain connects TRBV11-3 to TRBJ2-1; 13 bases match TRBD2. Germline assignment: CDR1 SGHNT and CDR2 YENEEA. V gave up 6 bases and J gave up 8 bases; unmatched junction bases: 4. The CDR3 is 14 residues long. As DNA, the CDR3 is TGTGCCAGCAGGCGGACTAGCGGGAGCGATGAGCAGTTCTTC. This codes for CASRRTSGSDEQFF.

This clone turned up a few times. This chain joins TRBV25-1 and TRBJ2-7; tentatively, D is TRBD1 (6 bases). V lost 2 bases to trimming and J lost 0 bases, with 11 bases between them. The germline V gene encodes CDR1 MGHDK and CDR2 SYGVNS. There are 15 residues in the CDR3. The CDR3 coding sequence is TGTGCCAGCAGTGAAAACAGGGAGAGCTCCTACGAGCAGTACTTC. Encoded protein: CASSENRESSYEQYF.

The chain links TRBV2 to TRBJ2-3; 8 bases are a match to TRBD2. Germline V lookup: CDR1 SNHLY, CDR2 FYNNEI. The V and J ends lost 7 bases and 2 bases, in that order; junction bases with no gene match: 5. This CDR3 region has 14 residues. The CDR3 reads CASTGLANTDTQYF. The CDR3, as DNA: TGTGCCAGCACCGGACTAGCCAACACAGATACGCAGTATTTT.

This chain uses TRBV7-3 with TRBJ1-1, with D unclear. This CDR3 is 13 amino acids long. The V end was cut by 1 base, the J end by 1 base, with 4 bases between. CDR1 and CDR2 (germline): SGHTA, FQGTGA. The CDR3 DNA reads TGTGCCAGCAGCTTAAATAGGAACACTGAAGCTTTCTTT. Protein product: CASSLNRNTEAFF.

In its sample, this clone was seen a few times. The chain is built from TRBV7-2 and TRBJ1-3; TRBD1 matches at 7 bases. V lost 4 bases and J lost 2; bases outside the gene matches: 11. From germline, CDR1 is SGHTA and CDR2 FQGNSA. The CDR3 loop spans 17 amino acids. The chain's CDR3 is CASSSWVQTGTGNTIYF. Here the CDR3 DNA reads TGTGCCAGCAGCTCGTGGGTACAGACAGGGACTGGAAACACCATATATTTT.

This rearrangement joins TRBV27 to TRBJ2-2; 8 bases agree with TRBD1. The CDR3 length is 19 residues. From germline, CDR1 is MNHEY and CDR2 SMNVEV (reference sequence). Losses at the gene ends were 0 bases for V and 1 base for J; bases not matched to a gene: 10. The CDR3 spells CASSLSKDTDRGNTGELFF. CDR3 coding DNA: TGTGCCAGCAGTTTATCGAAAGACACTGACAGGGGGAACACCGGGGAGCTGTTTTTT.

V usage is TRBV19 and J usage is TRBJ2-7; the D is unclear. CDR1 and CDR2 from the germline V gene are LNHDA and SQIVND (reference sequence). V lost 2 bases to trimming and J lost 7 bases, with 9 bases between them. This CDR3 region has 12 residues. The CDR3 DNA reads TGTGCCAGTAGTATACCACTCGGGGAGCAGTACTTC. This sequence encodes CASSIPLGEQYF.

This clone was seen only a few times. The chain employs TRBV28 and TRBJ1-4; the match to TRBD1 covers 7 bases. CDR3 length: 13 amino acids. Germline trimming cut 5 bases from V and 11 bases from J; bases unmatched to any gene: 8. Germline assignment: CDR1 MDHEN and CDR2 SYDVKM. The CDR3 region is CASSPHRGGKLFF. CDR3 nucleotide sequence: TGTGCCAGCAGTCCGCACAGGGGCGGGAAACTGTTTTTT. Filled out from reference TRBV28 and TRBJ1-4, the complete variable domain reads DVKVTQSSRYLVKRTGEKVFLECVQDMDHENMFWYRQDPGLGLRLIYFSYDVKMKEKGDIPEGYSVSREKKERFSLILESASTNQTSMYLCASSPHRGGKLFFGSGTQLSVL.

The chain carries TRBV18 and TRBJ2-1, with TRBD1 matching 9 bases. The V gene's germline CDR1 is KGHSH and CDR2 LQKENI. J was trimmed by 4 bases and V by 5 bases; bases with no gene match: 9. The CDR3 length is 16 residues. CDR3 sequence reads: CASSADRDRVYNEQFF. The CDR3 coding sequence is TGTGCCAGCTCAGCGGACCGGGACAGGGTATACAATGAGCAGTTCTTC. Using reference TRBV18 and TRBJ2-1 for the parts outside the CDR3, the full variable domain is NAGVMQNPRHLVRRRGQEARLRCSPMKGHSHVYWYRQLPEEGLKFMVYLQKENIIDESGMPKERFSAEFPKEGPSILRIQQVVRGDSAAYFCASSADRDRVYNEQFFGPGTRLTVL.

This clone was seen more than once but under ten times. The V gene is TRBV4-1, the J gene TRBJ2-7; 13 positions agree with TRBD2. The CDR3 loop spans 17 amino acids. J gave up 2 bases and V 3 bases, and 7 bases lay outside the gene matches. The germline CDR1 and CDR2 sequences are MGHRA and YSYEKL. The CDR3 sequence is CASSQRTSGSWTYEQYF. The DNA of the CDR3 is TGCGCCAGCAGCCAGCGGACTAGCGGGAGTTGGACCTACGAGCAGTACTTC.

The gene calls are TRBV6-1 and TRBJ2-7; possibly TRBD2 for D (5 bases). The germline V gene has CDR1 MNHNS and CDR2 SASEGT. CDR3 size: 15 residues. The germline V and J ends were trimmed by 7 bases and 3 bases, with 19 bases remaining between them. CDR3: CASTEGYRNGYEQYF. The DNA of the CDR3 is TGTGCCAGCACAGAGGGATATAGAAATGGCTACGAGCAGTACTTC.

This rearrangement joins TRBV19 to TRBJ2-1; TRBD1 agrees at 8 bases. V lost 4 bases, J lost 3 bases, and 8 bases stayed unmatched. CDR3 length: 16 residues. Germline assignment: CDR1 LNHDA and CDR2 SQIVND (reference sequence). The CDR3 is CASSTKTGAIYNEQFF. In DNA, the CDR3 is TGTGCCAGTAGTACCAAGACAGGGGCGATCTACAATGAGCAGTTCTTC.

This chain joins TRBV14 and TRBJ1-2; D gene ambiguous. V lost 4 bases and J 8 bases, leaving 23 bases between the germline ends. The germline V gene encodes CDR1 SGHDN and CDR2 FVKESK. The CDR3 spans 16 residues. As DNA, the CDR3 is TGTGCCAGCAGCCCTGAGGCACGTGGCCGTCTGGGAGGCTACACCTTC. It codes for CASSPEARGRLGGYTF.

The chain combines TRBV10-3 with TRBJ2-1; D uncertain. The germline V and J ends were trimmed by 4 bases and 1 base, with 11 bases remaining between them. The CDR3 totals 15 residues. CDR1 is ENHRY, CDR2 SYGVKD, per germline. CDR3 DNA: TGTGCCATCAGTGGGATACAAGGATCCTACAATGAGCAGTTCTTC. It codes for CAISGIQGSYNEQFF.

The chain recombines TRBV4-3 with TRBJ2-1, with 9 bases matching TRBD1. The CDR3 runs to 18 residues. Germline loops: CDR1 LGHNA, CDR2 YSLEER. The V and J ends lost 0 bases and 4 bases, in that order; junction bases with no gene match: 10. In nucleotides, the CDR3 is TGCGCCAGCAGCCAAGATTGGGTACACGGGACAGGGTACAATGAGCAGTTCTTC. It specifies CASSQDWVHGTGYNEQFF.

V usage is TRBV5-4 and J usage is TRBJ2-1; possible D gene TRBD2, 5 bases. Trimming removed 6 bases from V and 3 bases from J, with 16 bases in between. The CDR3 totals 15 residues. The germline CDR1 and CDR2 sequences are SGHNT and YYREEE (reference sequence). CDR3 sequence reads: CASTAAGVFYNEQFF. CDR3 nucleotide sequence: TGTGCCAGCACGGCTGCGGGCGTATTCTACAATGAGCAGTTCTTC.

V usage is TRBV11-2 and J usage is TRBJ2-7; TRBD2 matches 12 bases. Germline CDR1 is SGHAT and CDR2 is FQNNGV. With 5 bases clipped from V and 6 bases from J, the junction kept 5 bases outside the gene matches. This CDR3 is built from 14 residues. CDR3 in DNA: TGTGCCAGCAGCACTCGGACTAGCGGGATCGAGCAGTACTTC. Its translation: CASSTRTSGIEQYF.

This clone was counted only a few times. The rearrangement joins TRBV7-8 to TRBJ2-7, with D possibly TRBD1 on 5 matching bases. Trimming cost V 4 bases and J 2 bases, with 12 bases left between them. The CDR3 loop spans 14 amino acids. Per germline, CDR1 SGHVS and CDR2 FQNEAQ. As DNA, the CDR3 is TGTGCCAGCAGCTCAAGGACAAAGACCTACGAGCAGTACTTC. Amino acid sequence: CASSSRTKTYEQYF.

This sequence joins TRBV15 and TRBJ1-4; TRBD1 aligns across 8 bases. This CDR3 spans 15 amino acids. Germline assignment: CDR1 LNHNV and CDR2 YYDKDF (reference sequence). The V and J ends lost 8 bases and 2 bases, in that order; junction bases with no gene match: 7. The CDR3 sequence is CATGAGGITNEKLFF. CDR3 in DNA: TGTGCCACCGGGGCAGGGGGCATCACTAATGAAAAACTGTTTTTT.

This chain joins TRBV11-2 and TRBJ2-7; 11 bases are a match to TRBD2. CDR1 is SGHAT and CDR2 is FQNNGV in the germline V gene. The CDR3 extends over 19 amino acids. The V and J ends lost 2 bases and 3 bases, in that order; junction bases with no gene match: 15. This chain's CDR3 is CASSLQLAGGPDTFYEQYF. CDR3 bases: TGTGCCAGCAGCTTACAATTAGCGGGAGGGCCTGATACATTCTACGAGCAGTACTTC.

The genes are TRBV29-1 and TRBJ2-2, with 9 positions matching TRBD2. The CDR3 is 14 amino acids. Germline trimming cut 4 bases from V and 2 bases from J; bases unmatched to any gene: 2. Per germline, CDR1 SQVTM and CDR2 ANQGSEA. CDR3 sequence (DNA): TGCAGCGTTGGACTAGCGGTAAACACCGGGGAGCTGTTTTTT. Amino acids: CSVGLAVNTGELFF.

The chain has TRBV5-8 and TRBJ1-1, with D possibly matching TRBD1 (5 bases). The CDR3 has 15 amino acids. Germline V gene sequence: CDR1 SGHTS, CDR2 YDEGEE. V dropped 4 bases and J dropped 0 bases, with 13 bases sitting between them. CDR3 sequence: CASSGWAGLNTEAFF. The CDR3 DNA is TGTGCCAGCAGCGGGTGGGCAGGGCTGAACACTGAAGCTTTCTTT.

This chain links TRBV7-2 with TRBJ2-3; D remains ambiguous. Germline V CDR1 and CDR2: SGHTA, FQGNSA. CDR3 length: 14 amino acids. Between the trimmed V and J ends, which lost 1 base and 5 bases, there was a span of 10 bases. The CDR3 spells CASSLGAPRDTQYF. CDR3 nucleotide sequence: TGTGCCAGCAGCTTAGGCGCGCCGAGAGATACGCAGTATTTT.

Details on this clone: This same CDR3 is encoded by further DNA sequences in the sample. This chain joins TRBV2 and TRBJ2-5; D gene uncertain. The germline CDR1 and CDR2 sequences are SNHLY and FYNNEI. The germline V and J ends were trimmed by 5 bases and 2 bases, with 3 bases remaining between them. CDR3 size: 11 residues. Written as DNA, the CDR3 is TGTGCCAGCAGTTATCAAGAGACCCAGTACTTC. It yields the protein CASSYQETQYF.

This clone was observed many times. V is TRBV2 and J is TRBJ2-4; D possibly corresponds to TRBD2 (6 bases). The CDR3 totals 15 residues. The ends were cut back, 2 bases at V and 8 bases at J, with 16 bases in the middle. Germline loops: CDR1 SNHLY, CDR2 FYNNEI. In DNA form, the CDR3 reads TGTGCCAGCAGTGAATTAGGGCGGGGCGTGGACATTCAGTACTTC. It encodes CASSELGRGVDIQYF.

This chain uses TRBV2 with TRBJ2-1; D not certain. The CDR3 totals 13 residues. Trimming cost V 6 bases and J 10 bases, with 16 bases left between them. Germline V gene lookup returns CDR1 SNHLY and CDR2 FYNNEI. The CDR3 protein is CASSRSMGLEQFF. CDR3 in DNA: TGTGCCAGCAGCCGGTCCATGGGATTAGAGCAGTTCTTC.

A single count supports this clone. The chain links TRBV19 to TRBJ2-3, with 11 bases identical to TRBD2. Germline CDR1 reads LNHDA; CDR2 reads SQIVND (reference sequence). Trimming took 4 bases from V and 9 from J; bases not matched to a gene: 3. This CDR3 is 13 amino acids long. The CDR3 DNA is TGTGCCAGTAGTACTGGGACTAGCGGAACGCAGTATTTT. It is translated as CASSTGTSGTQYF.

This sequence joins TRBV5-1 and TRBJ2-4; the D call may be TRBD1 or TRBD2 (6 bases each). CDR1 SGHRS and CDR2 YFSETQ come from the germline V gene. The CDR3 has 14 amino acids. Trimming removed 1 base at V and 6 bases at J, with 11 bases between. CDR3 loop: CASSLFGGGNIQYF. The CDR3 coding sequence is TGCGCCAGCAGCTTGTTTGGAGGGGGAAACATTCAGTACTTC.